The 5 T cell receptor beta chains reported below all come from one sample, sequenced in a study of blood T cell repertoires in COVID-19. The table came from immunoSEQ multiplex PCR; TCRdb's copy has only in-frame clones and leaves some out. Among over 150,000 clones, roughly 89% were seen once, and the ten largest hold about 0.95%. Sequencing was performed on peripheral blood. The receptors derive from a woman under 30 who had recovered from COVID-19.

V and J are TRBV9 and TRBJ2-5, with D uncertain. Germline-derived CDR1 and CDR2 are SGDLS and YYNGEE. This CDR3 comprises 16 residues. V lost 0 bases and J 1 base, leaving 13 bases between the germline ends. The CDR3 DNA follows: TGTGCCAGCAGCGTAGGAGGAGCGCCCCCCCAAGAGACCCAGTACTTC. Translating gives CASSVGGAPPQETQYF.

J is TRBJ2-1 and V is TRBV27; 8 positions agree with TRBD2. The trim removed 5 bases at V and 3 bases at J, leaving 6 bases unmatched. Germline CDR1 MNHEY, CDR2 SMNVEV (reference sequence). The CDR3 is 15 amino acids. Here the CDR3 reads CASSTPGTSYNEQFF. The CDR3 DNA reads as TGTGCCAGCAGTACGCCCGGGACTAGCTACAATGAGCAGTTCTTC.

This clone showed up just once. This sequence joins TRBV11-1 and TRBJ1-4; D may be TRBD1 (6 bases). Trimming pared 5 bases from V and 6 bases from J, leaving 19 bases between. Germline CDR1 reads SGHAT; CDR2 reads FQDESV (reference sequence). This CDR3 has 16 amino acids. The CDR3 sequence is CASSLKTGPWDEKLFF. In DNA form, the CDR3 reads TGTGCCAGCAGCCTCAAGACAGGCCCATGGGATGAAAAACTGTTTTTT.

The gene calls are TRBV10-3 and TRBJ2-3, with D possibly matching TRBD2 (6 bases). The ends were cut back, 6 bases at V and 3 bases at J, with 7 bases in the middle. Germline V gives CDR1 ENHRY, CDR2 SYGVKD. This CDR3 is 12 amino acids long. As DNA, the CDR3 is TGTGCCATCAGGGGGGGAACAGATACGCAGTATTTT. Its protein product is CAIRGGTDTQYF.

The J gene is TRBJ1-6, the V gene TRBV3-1 (or the pseudogene TRBV3-2); 10 bases map to TRBD1. V lost 1 base and J lost 2; bases outside the gene matches: 8. CDR1 is LGHDT and CDR2 is YNNKEL in the germline V gene (reference sequence). This CDR3 is built from 19 residues. The CDR3 sequence is CASSQVDRGQYPYNSPLHF. Here the CDR3 DNA reads TGTGCCAGCAGCCAAGTCGACAGGGGGCAGTACCCCTATAATTCACCCCTCCACTTT.